These 27 T cell receptor beta chains originate from one sample sequenced in a study of cytomegalovirus exposure and HLA in healthy donors. The PCR employed 60 Vbeta primers together with 13 Jbeta primers. TCRdb's table, derived via immunoSEQ multiplex PCR, lists solely in-frame clones and lacks some. Found here are 160,000 or so clones, 82% of them singletons; the top ten hold around 10%. Sequenced material: PBMCs. These receptors came from a man between 50 and 59 years old in good health and CMV-seropositive.

V and J are TRBV11-2 and TRBJ1-6, with TRBD1 matching 10 bases. Germline V gives CDR1 SGHAT, CDR2 FQNNGV. The CDR3 totals 16 residues. V trimming: 3 bases; J trimming: 8 bases; junction bases outside the gene matches: 7. This CDR3 reads CASSLTSGTGDSPLHF. In DNA form, the CDR3 reads TGTGCCAGCAGCTTGACCTCAGGGACAGGGGATTCACCCCTCCACTTT.

This clone was observed a handful of times. The V gene is TRBV11-2, the J gene TRBJ2-5; TRBD1 might be the D (6 bases). V was trimmed by 1 base and J by 1 base, leaving 10 bases between them. Per the germline V gene, CDR1 is SGHAT and CDR2 is FQNNGV. CDR3 length: 15 amino acids. The CDR3 is CASSLVGGSQETQYF. The CDR3 DNA reads as TGTGCCAGCAGCTTAGTAGGGGGATCCCAAGAGACCCAGTACTTC.

V is TRBV6-5 and J is TRBJ2-4, with D tentatively TRBD1 (6 bases). Germline V lookup: CDR1 MNHEY, CDR2 SVGAGI. V was pared by 2 bases and J by 6 bases, with 14 bases between. The CDR3 is 15 residues long. CDR3 residues: CASSYGVLGGNIQYF. CDR3 DNA: TGTGCCAGCAGTTACGGTGTACTAGGGGGAAACATTCAGTACTTC.

This rearrangement joins TRBV28 to TRBJ1-2; 10 nucleotides agree with TRBD1. This CDR3 has 14 residues. V shed 2 bases and J 8 bases; nucleotides not matched to a gene: 5. Germline V gene data show CDR1 as MDHEN and CDR2 as SYDVKM. This CDR3 reads CASSLRQGARGYTF. For the CDR3, the DNA is TGTGCCAGCAGTTTAAGACAGGGGGCGCGGGGCTACACCTTC.

The J gene is TRBJ2-1, the V gene TRBV6-6; TRBD1 agrees at 7 bases. The trim removed 4 bases at V and 7 bases at J, leaving 4 bases unmatched. CDR1 and CDR2 from the germline V gene are MNHNY and SVGAGI (reference sequence). CDR3 size: 13 residues. The CDR3 DNA follows: TGTGCCAGCAGTTCTCAGGGGGAAAATGAGCAGTTCTTC. Its translation is CASSSQGENEQFF.

The rearrangement links TRBV30 to TRBJ1-1; 12 bases line up with TRBD1. Germline trimming cut 4 bases from V and 5 bases from J; bases unmatched to any gene: 5. The CDR3 runs to 14 residues. CDR1 and CDR2 from the germline V gene are GTSNPN and SVGIG (reference sequence). CDR3 sequence (DNA): TGTGCCTGGACCCCGGGACAGGGGGCGACTGAAGCTTTCTTT. Protein: CAWTPGQGATEAFF.

The count of this clone is one. The chain couples TRBV21-1 to TRBJ1-5; the D call of TRBD1 is as the table states it, not checked on the DNA. TRBV21-1 is designated a pseudogene. The CDR3 covers 19 residues. CDR3 nucleotides: TGTGCCAGCAGCCAAAGCCGGACAGAACCCCTTTATAGCAATCAGCCCCAGCATTTT. Its translation is CASSQSRTEPLYSNQPQHF.

The chain recombines TRBV7-9 with TRBJ2-7; a weak D match, TRBD2 (5 bases). The germline V and J ends were trimmed by 4 bases and 3 bases, with 13 bases remaining between them. CDR1 is SEHNR and CDR2 is FQNEAQ in the germline V gene (reference sequence). CDR3 size: 14 residues. The CDR3 nucleotides are TGTGCCAGCAGCTCGCCCCCTAGCCACTACGAGCAGTACTTC. Translating gives CASSSPPSHYEQYF. The entire variable domain, with the rest obtained from reference TRBV7-9 and TRBJ2-7, is as follows: DTGVSQNPRHKITKRGQNVTFRCDPISEHNRLYWYRQTLGQGPEFLTYFQNEAQLEKSRLLSDRFSAERPKGSFSTLEIQRTEQGDSAMYLCASSSPPSHYEQYFGPGTRLTVT.

A remark on this clone: Within the sample, other DNA sequences also encode this same CDR3. V gene TRBV9 combines with J gene TRBJ2-3; no clear D gene. CDR1 and CDR2 (germline): SGDLS, YYNGEE. The CDR3 sequence is 13 residues long. Trimming left V 1 base short and J 1 base short, with 4 bases between. In DNA, the CDR3 is TGTGCCAGCAGCGTATCAGGCACAGATACGCAGTATTTT. It encodes CASSVSGTDTQYF.

The chain couples TRBV6-5 to TRBJ1-2; D gene uncertain. Germline V gene data show CDR1 as MNHEY and CDR2 as SVGAGI. This CDR3 spans 15 amino acids. The V gene lost 5 bases and the J gene lost 5 bases, with 18 bases spanning the gap. The CDR3 sequence: CASSPPGSPPYGYTF. CDR3 nucleotides: TGTGCCAGCAGTCCCCCGGGGTCGCCCCCATATGGCTACACCTTC.

V usage is TRBV4-1 and J usage is TRBJ1-3, with D possibly TRBD1 on 6 matching bases. Germline V gives CDR1 MGHRA, CDR2 YSYEKL. The CDR3 is made up of 16 amino acids. Trimming pared 5 bases from V and 0 bases from J, leaving 14 bases between. CDR3 in DNA: TGCGCCAGCAGCGGAAGACCAGGGGCCTCTGGAAACACCATATATTTT. It is translated as CASSGRPGASGNTIYF.

The CDR3 DNA sequence: TGTGCCAGCAGCTTAAATCAGGGCGGGGCCACAGATACGCAGTATTTT. This translates into CASSLNQGGATDTQYF. V is TRBV11-2 and J is TRBJ2-3; TRBD2 is a possible D gene (6 bases). V dropped 2 bases and J dropped 2 bases, with 14 bases sitting between them. The germline V gene encodes CDR1 SGHAT and CDR2 FQNNGV. This CDR3 region has 16 residues.

This clone was observed a few times. The chain links TRBV6-5 to TRBJ1-4; the D is unclear. The CDR3 consists of 16 residues. Trimming left V 2 bases short and J 3 bases short, with 13 bases between. Germline CDR1 is MNHEY and CDR2 is SVGAGI. In DNA, the CDR3 is TGTGCCAGCAGTTACCTCTTCGGTACGGCTAATGAAAAACTGTTTTTT. Its translation is CASSYLFGTANEKLFF.

The chain has TRBV11-2 and TRBJ1-3; D is uncertain. Trimming shortened V by 6 bases and J by 0 bases, and 12 bases separated the two germline ends. CDR3 length: 15 residues. Looked up from germline, CDR1 is SGHAT and CDR2 is FQNNGV. The CDR3 spells CASSPNTFSGNTIYF. The CDR3 bases are TGTGCCAGCAGTCCAAACACGTTCTCTGGAAACACCATATATTTT.

This chain joins TRBV11-2 and TRBJ2-1; D unresolved. Per the germline V gene, CDR1 is SGHAT and CDR2 is FQNNGV. The V and J ends lost 0 bases and 5 bases respectively, with 5 bases between them. There are 13 residues in the CDR3. CDR3 sequence: CASSLDLNNEQFF. In nucleotides, the CDR3 is TGTGCCAGCAGCTTAGATCTAAACAATGAGCAGTTCTTC. Together with reference TRBV11-2 and TRBJ2-1, the CDR3 gives the full variable domain: EAGVAQSPRYKIIEKRQSVAFWCNPISGHATLYWYQQILGQGPKLLIQFQNNGVVDDSQLPKDRFSAERLKGVDSTLKIQPAKLEDSAVYLCASSLDLNNEQFFGPGTRLTVL.

This clone was detected only once. This chain uses TRBV7-6 with TRBJ2-5, with 8 bases that match TRBD2. V was clipped by 6 bases and J by 3 bases; unmatched bases: 6. This CDR3 spans 14 amino acids. The germline V gene encodes CDR1 SGHVS and CDR2 FNYEAQ. CDR3 loop: CASRSTSGEETQYF. The CDR3 DNA follows: TGTGCCAGCAGGTCTACTAGCGGCGAAGAGACCCAGTACTTC. Supplemented by reference TRBV7-6 and TRBJ2-5, the full variable domain reads GAGVSQSPRYKVTKRGQDVALRCDPISGHVSLYWYRQALGQGPEFLTYFNYEAQQDKSGLPNDRFSAERPEGSISTLTIQRTEQRDSAMYRCASRSTSGEETQYFGPGTRLLVL.

The chain has TRBV28 and TRBJ2-7, with 10 bases that match TRBD1. The junction had 11 bases not matched to a gene; V was cut back by 7 bases and J by 5 bases. This CDR3 is 15 amino acids long. From germline, CDR1 is MDHEN and CDR2 SYDVKM. CDR3 bases: TGTGCCAGCAACGCCCCGGGACAGGGGAGGGACGAGCAGTACTTC. Protein product: CASNAPGQGRDEQYF.

V gene TRBV10-3 combines with J gene TRBJ2-3; 8 bases are shared with TRBD1. V was clipped by 0 bases and J by 0 bases; unmatched bases: 8. The CDR3 is 18 residues long. CDR1 is ENHRY and CDR2 is SYGVKD in the germline V gene. CDR3: CAISESPRTGKSTDTQYF. The CDR3 bases are TGTGCCATCAGTGAGTCGCCCAGGACAGGGAAGAGCACAGATACGCAGTATTTT.

The chain joins TRBV6-4 to TRBJ1-5; D may be TRBD1 (6 bases). This CDR3 contains 14 residues. Germline V CDR1 and CDR2: MRHNA, SNTAGT. V dropped 3 bases and J dropped 5 bases, with 11 bases sitting between them. CDR3 amino acids: CASSEQGGDQPQHF. The CDR3 DNA reads as TGTGCCAGCAGTGAACAGGGAGGGGATCAGCCCCAGCATTTT.

V usage is TRBV5-1 and J usage is TRBJ1-6; 9 nucleotides align to TRBD1. CDR1 and CDR2 from the germline V gene are SGHRS and YFSETQ. V shed 7 bases, J shed 8 bases, and the junction held 7 bases outside the gene matches. The CDR3 is 14 amino acids. The CDR3 bases are TGCGCCAGCTGCCCGGGACAGGGACATTCACCCCTCCACTTT. It yields the protein CASCPGQGHSPLHF.

The CDR3 DNA reads TGTGCCTGGAGTGTACACAGAAACTATGGCTACACCTTC. This gives the protein CAWSVHRNYGYTF. V is TRBV30 and J is TRBJ1-2; D call uncertain. Germline CDR1 reads GTSNPN; CDR2 reads SVGIG (reference sequence). Trimming stripped 0 bases from V and 2 bases from J, with 7 bases between. The length of the CDR3 is 13 residues.

J is TRBJ2-1 and V is TRBV28, with 7 bases matching TRBD2. The germline gives CDR1 MDHEN, CDR2 SYDVKM. V shed 5 bases, J shed 7 bases, and the junction held 11 bases outside the gene matches. The CDR3 has 15 residues. CDR3 residues: CASSPPGGVRNEQFF. The DNA for the CDR3 is TGTGCCAGCAGTCCCCCGGGGGGAGTTAGGAATGAGCAGTTCTTC.

This clone was recorded once. V usage is TRBV19 and J usage is TRBJ2-7; 8 positions match TRBD1. The CDR3 consists of 14 residues. Germline CDR1 and CDR2: LNHDA and SQIVND (reference sequence). V gave up 5 bases and J gave up 6 bases; unmatched junction bases: 9. The CDR3 sequence is CASSPPDRAAEQYF. CDR3 nucleotides: TGTGCCAGTAGTCCTCCGGACAGGGCGGCCGAGCAGTACTTC.

The chain joins TRBV13 to TRBJ2-7; 8 positions agree with TRBD2. The V gene end was trimmed by 5 bases and the J gene end by 2 bases; junction bases not matched to a gene: 5. The CDR3 extends over 14 amino acids. Looked up from germline, CDR1 is PRHDT and CDR2 is FYEKMQ (reference sequence). CDR3 region: CASSRGGLPYEQYF. The CDR3, as DNA: TGTGCCAGCAGCCGGGGGGGGCTACCCTACGAGCAGTACTTC.

As to this clone: Relative to the germline gene, one junction end is altered; a read error may explain this. This rearrangement joins TRBV7-9 to TRBJ2-1; maybe TRBD2 (6 bases). CDR1 and CDR2 from the germline V gene are SEHNR and FQNEAQ (reference sequence). This CDR3 has 16 amino acids. CDR3 bases: TGTTCCAGCAGCTTAGGCCCCGGGGGTGGTTACAATGAGCAGTTCTTC. Translation: CSSSLGPGGGYNEQFF.

The chain recombines TRBV13 with TRBJ1-2; unclear D gene. Per the germline V gene, CDR1 is PRHDT and CDR2 is FYEKMQ (reference sequence). Deletions cut 4 bases from V and 5 bases from J, with 17 bases between. The CDR3 is 15 amino acids. CDR3 sequence reads: CASSSRDPRAYGYTF. The CDR3 nucleotides are TGTGCCAGCAGCTCCCGGGATCCACGGGCTTATGGCTACACCTTC.

The V call is TRBV6-4, the J call TRBJ1-1; D is perhaps TRBD1 (5 bases). Trimming pared 2 bases from V and 4 bases from J, leaving 8 bases between. Looked up from germline, CDR1 is MRHNA and CDR2 is SNTAGT. This CDR3 spans 13 amino acids. The CDR3 loop reads CASSDQGGTEAFF. The CDR3 DNA sequence: TGTGCCAGCAGTGACCAGGGTGGCACTGAAGCTTTCTTT.